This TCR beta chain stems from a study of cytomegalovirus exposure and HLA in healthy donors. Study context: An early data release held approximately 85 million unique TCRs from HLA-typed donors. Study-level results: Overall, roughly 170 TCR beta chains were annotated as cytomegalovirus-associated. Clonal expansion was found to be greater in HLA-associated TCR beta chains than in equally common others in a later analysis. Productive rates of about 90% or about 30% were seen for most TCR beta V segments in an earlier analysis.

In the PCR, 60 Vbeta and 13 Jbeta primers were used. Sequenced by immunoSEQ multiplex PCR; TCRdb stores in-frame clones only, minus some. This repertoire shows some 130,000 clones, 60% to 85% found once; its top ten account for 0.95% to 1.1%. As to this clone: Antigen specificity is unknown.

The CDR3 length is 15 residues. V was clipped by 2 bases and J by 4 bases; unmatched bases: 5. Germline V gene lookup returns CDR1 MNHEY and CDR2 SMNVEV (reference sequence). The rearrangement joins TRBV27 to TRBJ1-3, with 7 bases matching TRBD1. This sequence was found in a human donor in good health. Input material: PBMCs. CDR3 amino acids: CASSLKGAYGNTIYF. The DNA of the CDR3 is TGTGCCAGCAGTTTAAAGGGGGCGTACGGAAACACCATATATTTT.